This T cell receptor (beta chain) was sequenced during a study of blood T cells in healthy people across ages. Broader study findings: Diversity estimated from one million T cells was considered an underestimate.

A J-beta primer mix and a sample-barcoded 5' primer were used in a second PCR of roughly 6 to 11 cycles. From the 5' RACE reads, TCRdb called clonotypes with MiXCR, one entry per CDR3 protein. The sample carries roughly 1,500,000 distinct CDR3 sequences, approximately 40% recorded once. The CDR3 is 13 residues long. Germline trimming cut 6 bases from V and 6 bases from J; bases unmatched to any gene: 7. Germline V lookup: CDR1 GTSNPN, CDR2 SVGIG (reference sequence). Concerning this clonotype: Antigen unknown.

The chain carries TRBV30 and TRBJ2-1, with 8 bases that match TRBD2. Sample: blood. This clonotype originated in a woman aged 18-30 years in good health. CDR3: CACPGLVINEQFF. CDR3 sequence (DNA): TGTGCCTGCCCGGGACTAGTAATCAATGAGCAGTTCTTC.